The 27 T cell receptor beta chains reported below all come from one sample, sequenced in a study of chemoradiotherapy in HPV16-positive cancers. Clones were sequenced by immunoSEQ multiplex PCR, and TCRdb holds only the in-frame ones, with some missing. The data hold approximately 52,000 clones, with roughly nine tenths observed a single time. The sequencing used blood, collected from a patient who underwent chemoradiotherapy. These TCRs come from a human donor with HPV-associated anogenital cancer.

The chain combines TRBV4-3 with TRBJ2-4; 8 nucleotides line up with TRBD2. Germline-derived CDR1 and CDR2 are LGHNA and YSLEER. V dropped 0 bases and J dropped 8; count of bases not matched to a gene: 6. This CDR3 is built from 15 residues. The CDR3 region has the DNA TGCGCCAGCAGCCAAGATTCGGGGGGGAGGGACATTCAGTACTTC. This codes for CASSQDSGGRDIQYF.

This rearrangement joins TRBV30 to TRBJ1-5; TRBD1 might be the D (6 bases). This CDR3 spans 14 amino acids. V shed 5 bases and J shed 3 bases, with 14 bases lying between them. CDR1 and CDR2 from the germline V gene are GTSNPN and SVGIG (reference sequence). Here the CDR3 reads CAWGGRTDNQPQHF. The CDR3 DNA sequence: TGTGCCTGGGGTGGGAGGACAGACAATCAGCCCCAGCATTTT.

This chain uses TRBV10-3 with TRBJ1-2; D might be TRBD1 (6 bases). Between the trimmed V and J ends, which lost 0 bases and 0 bases, there was a span of 11 bases. The CDR3 is 16 amino acids. From germline, CDR1 is ENHRY and CDR2 SYGVKD. CDR3 amino acids: CAISESGGPANYGYTF. In DNA form, the CDR3 reads TGTGCCATCAGTGAGTCAGGGGGGCCGGCTAACTATGGCTACACCTTC.

This clone was recorded only once. This chain joins TRBV7-9 and TRBJ2-1; D possibly corresponds to TRBD2 (6 bases). V shed 6 bases and J shed 2 bases, with 17 bases lying between them. Germline V gives CDR1 SEHNR, CDR2 FQNEAQ (reference sequence). This CDR3 has 16 amino acids. The CDR3 region has the DNA TGTGCCAGCAGTCCTCCGGGTCTAGCGACCTACAATGAGCAGTTCTTC. Translation gives CASSPPGLATYNEQFF.

The chain uses TRBV7-2 and TRBJ1-5; 9 nucleotides match TRBD1. Germline loops: CDR1 SGHTA, CDR2 FQGNSA. This CDR3 spans 17 amino acids. The V and J ends lost 5 bases and 1 base, in that order; junction bases with no gene match: 9. In nucleotides, the CDR3 is TGTGCCAGCAGCGACACAGGGGGCCGGGGGAGCAATCAGCCCCAGCATTTT. As protein: CASSDTGGRGSNQPQHF.

This sequence joins TRBV6-5 and TRBJ1-3, with a tentative D call TRBD1 (5 bases). Trimming left V 0 bases short and J 0 bases short, with 9 bases between. Germline lookup yields CDR1 MNHEY and CDR2 SVGAGI. The CDR3 is made up of 16 amino acids. DNA for the CDR3: TGTGCCAGCAGTTACTCGCGGACAACCTCTGGAAACACCATATATTTT. Its translation is CASSYSRTTSGNTIYF.

V usage is TRBV7-8 and J usage is TRBJ2-3; 10 bases are shared with TRBD1. The J segment lost 3 bases and the V segment lost 0 bases, leaving 15 bases of the junction unmatched. CDR3 length: 20 residues. CDR1 SGHVS and CDR2 FQNEAQ come from the germline V gene. The CDR3 DNA is TGTGCCAGCAGCTTAGCGCAGCTGTTCGTACAGGACAGGGGGACAGATACGCAGTATTTT. Amino acid sequence: CASSLAQLFVQDRGTDTQYF.

The chain couples TRBV5-4 to TRBJ2-1; 9 bases are a match to TRBD2. With 3 bases clipped from V and 8 bases from J, the junction kept 9 bases outside the gene matches. Germline assignment: CDR1 SGHNT and CDR2 YYREEE (reference sequence). This CDR3 region has 15 residues. The CDR3 DNA reads TGTGCCAGCAGCTCGAATGGCGGGAGGGCTTATGAGCAGTTCTTC. Its protein product is CASSSNGGRAYEQFF.

The chain carries TRBV21-1 and TRBJ2-1; the table's TRBD2 call for D was not verified on the DNA. TRBV21-1 is termed a pseudogene. The CDR3 runs to 15 residues. The CDR3 here is CASSKVAGAGNEQFF. Written as DNA, the CDR3 is TGTGCCAGCAGCAAAGTGGCGGGGGCAGGGAATGAGCAGTTCTTC.

The V and J genes are TRBV6-1 and TRBJ1-1, with 11 nucleotides matching TRBD1. Per germline, CDR1 MNHNS and CDR2 SASEGT. Trimming took 5 bases from V and 0 from J; bases not matched to a gene: 2. This CDR3 has 15 residues. The CDR3: CASSRDRGLNTEAFF. In DNA form, the CDR3 reads TGTGCCAGCAGTCGGGACAGGGGGTTGAACACTGAAGCTTTCTTT.

V and J are TRBV29-1 and TRBJ2-7; D call uncertain. The length of the CDR3 is 13 residues. Germline assignment: CDR1 SQVTM and CDR2 ANQGSEA. V was pared by 2 bases and J by 3 bases, with 11 bases between. The CDR3 spells CSVEMDADYEQYF. CDR3 nucleotide sequence: TGCAGCGTTGAAATGGACGCCGACTACGAGCAGTACTTC.

This clone appeared once. The chain couples TRBV21-1 to TRBJ2-1; TRBD1 reflects the table's D call only, with no check against the DNA. TRBV21-1 is a pseudogene locus. This CDR3 contains 15 residues. CDR3 region: CASSKGRQGIGEQFF. The CDR3 DNA follows: TGTGCCAGCAGCAAAGGCCGACAGGGGATCGGGGAGCAGTTCTTC.

The chain carries TRBV5-1 and TRBJ2-3; tentatively, D is TRBD1 (5 bases). V was pared by 0 bases and J by 4 bases, with 15 bases between. Germline V CDR1 and CDR2: SGHRS, YFSETQ. The CDR3 is 16 residues long. This chain's CDR3 is CASSLGGQGHADTQYF. In DNA, the CDR3 is TGCGCCAGCAGCTTGGGGGGCCAGGGTCACGCAGATACGCAGTATTTT.

This clone was detected once. The V call is TRBV19, the J call TRBJ2-3, with D possibly matching TRBD1 (5 bases). Trimming removed 2 bases at V and 0 bases at J, with 12 bases between. Germline CDR1 LNHDA, CDR2 SQIVND (reference sequence). The CDR3 runs to 16 residues. CDR3 sequence (DNA): TGTGCCAGTAGTATACCCGCAGGGAAAAGCACAGATACGCAGTATTTT. Protein: CASSIPAGKSTDTQYF.

The chain carries TRBV11-2 and TRBJ1-4; D not resolved. CDR1 SGHAT and CDR2 FQNNGV come from the germline V gene. V was trimmed by 5 bases and J by 4 bases, leaving 14 bases between them. The CDR3 contains 15 residues. In nucleotides, the CDR3 is TGTGCCAGCAGCCCCAGGACGGATTTTAATGAAAAACTGTTTTTT. Protein: CASSPRTDFNEKLFF.

J is TRBJ1-5 and V is TRBV7-9; D is unresolved. Trimming shortened V by 5 bases and J by 1 base, and 9 bases separated the two germline ends. Germline CDR1 is SEHNR and CDR2 is FQNEAQ (reference sequence). CDR3 size: 14 residues. Written as DNA, the CDR3 is TGTGCCAGCAGCAAAGACAACAGCAATCAGCCCCAGCATTTT. It codes for CASSKDNSNQPQHF.

The chain joins TRBV20-1 to TRBJ1-6; D perhaps matches TRBD1 (6 bases). CDR3 length equals 11 residues. Trimming removed 5 bases at V and 7 bases at J, with 6 bases between. The germline V gene has CDR1 DFQATT and CDR2 SNEGSKA (reference sequence). The CDR3 reads CSAGGNSPLHF. In DNA form, the CDR3 reads TGCAGTGCTGGGGGCAATTCACCCCTCCACTTT.

Of note for this clone: One junction end disagrees with the germline gene, perhaps due to a read error. The V call is TRBV7-6, the J call TRBJ1-3; TRBD1 might be the D (5 bases). Germline loops: CDR1 SGHVS, CDR2 FNYEAQ. The CDR3 is 16 amino acids. The DNA for the CDR3 is TGTGCCAGCAGCTTAGCGGGAGCGGGGCCTGGGAACACCATATATTTT. It yields the protein CASSLAGAGPGNTIYF.

The chain carries TRBV29-1 and TRBJ1-2, with D uncertain. This CDR3 has 13 amino acids. Germline V gene lookup returns CDR1 SQVTM and CDR2 ANQGSEA. The germline V and J ends were trimmed by 5 bases and 4 bases, with 14 bases remaining between them. The CDR3 nucleotides are TGCAGCGTTCAACAGACTAGAACCTATGGCTACACCTTC. It yields the protein CSVQQTRTYGYTF.

This clone has a handful of counts. The chain couples TRBV5-4 to TRBJ2-3; perhaps TRBD1 as D (6 bases). Germline CDR1 SGHNT, CDR2 YYREEE (reference sequence). CDR3 length equals 15 residues. Trimming shortened V by 2 bases and J by 10 bases, and 20 bases separated the two germline ends. The CDR3 bases are TGTGCCAGCAGCTTAGCAGGGGCCGGGCTGTCGGCGCAGTATTTT. Translation gives CASSLAGAGLSAQYF.

This chain connects TRBV19 to TRBJ1-1, with D tentatively TRBD1 (6 bases). Trimming took off 5 bases at V and 5 bases at J, with 15 bases between the two ends. CDR3 length equals 14 residues. Germline loops: CDR1 LNHDA, CDR2 SQIVND (reference sequence). The DNA for the CDR3 is TGTGCCAGTAGTGTAACAGGGAAAGGGACTGAAGCTTTCTTT. It codes for CASSVTGKGTEAFF.

This clone was seen more than once but under ten times. The J gene is TRBJ1-4, the V gene TRBV5-1, with D hard to call. The germline gives CDR1 SGHRS, CDR2 YFSETQ. The CDR3 contains 17 residues. V lost 1 base, J lost 0 bases, and 13 bases lay in between. The CDR3 region is CASSLNVMGATNEKLFF. The CDR3 DNA reads as TGCGCCAGCAGCTTGAATGTTATGGGTGCAACTAATGAAAAACTGTTTTTT.

The CDR3 DNA follows: TGTGCCACCAGCAGGGGAGGGACAGGCCAAGAGACCCAGTACTTC. Amino acids: CATSRGGTGQETQYF. The chain is built from TRBV15 and TRBJ2-5; the D gene is possibly TRBD1 (8 bases). The length of the CDR3 is 15 residues. CDR1 is LNHNV and CDR2 is YYDKDF in the germline V gene (reference sequence). Between the trimmed V and J ends, which lost 3 bases and 1 base, there was a span of 12 bases.

The chain uses TRBV11-2 and TRBJ2-6; D is possibly TRBD2 (6 bases). Germline assignment: CDR1 SGHAT and CDR2 FQNNGV. The CDR3 is 16 amino acids. The germline V and J ends were trimmed by 1 base and 4 bases, with 11 bases remaining between them. The DNA of the CDR3 is TGTGCCAGCAGCTTAGCCCGGGGGTACGGGGCCAACGTCCTGACTTTC. Amino acids: CASSLARGYGANVLTF.

V and J are TRBV15 and TRBJ1-1, with D possibly being TRBD1 (5 bases). CDR1 and CDR2 from the germline V gene are LNHNV and YYDKDF (reference sequence). V lost 3 bases to trimming and J lost 7 bases, with 12 bases between them. CDR3 length: 13 amino acids. The CDR3 sequence is CATSSGRQFEAFF. For the CDR3, the DNA is TGTGCCACCAGCAGTGGAAGACAGTTTGAAGCTTTCTTT.

In its sample, this clone was seen a few times. This sequence joins TRBV7-9 and TRBJ2-1, with no clear D. V lost 0 bases, J lost 7 bases, and 10 bases lay in between. Germline CDR1 is SEHNR and CDR2 is FQNEAQ (reference sequence). The CDR3 sequence is 14 residues long. The CDR3 nucleotides read TGTGCCAGCAGCTTAGCATACGGCCAGAATGAGCAGTTCTTC. Encoded protein: CASSLAYGQNEQFF.

This rearrangement joins TRBV18 to TRBJ1-5, with TRBD1 matching over 10 bases. CDR1 and CDR2 (germline): KGHSH, LQKENI. The CDR3 covers 16 residues. After removal of 2 bases from V and 2 bases from J, the junction contained 3 bases not matched to a gene. The CDR3, as DNA: TGTGCCAGCTCACCAGGGGGGACAGGGGGCAATCAGCCCCAGCATTTT. Translating it yields CASSPGGTGGNQPQHF.